The 21 T cell receptor beta chains in this list originate from one sample, sequenced in a study of cytomegalovirus exposure and HLA in healthy donors. The PCR used 60 Vbeta and 13 Jbeta primers. Generated by immunoSEQ multiplex PCR, the TCRdb table keeps only in-frame clones and is missing some. The table shows roughly 220,000 clones, with around 85% occurring only once. The sequenced material came from PBMCs. The receptors originated from a man aged 45-60 years in good health and CMV-seronegative.

V and J are TRBV5-6 and TRBJ2-5, with D unresolved. Germline loops: CDR1 SGHDT, CDR2 YYEEEE. With 1 base removed from V and 5 bases from J, the gap between germline ends came to 9 bases. There are 13 residues in the CDR3. For the CDR3, the DNA is TGTGCCAGCAGCTTGTTTCCGGGTGAGACCCAGTACTTC. Protein product: CASSLFPGETQYF.

The V and J genes are TRBV25-1 and TRBJ2-7, with a tentative D call TRBD1 (6 bases). V lost 4 bases and J 4 bases, leaving 14 bases between the germline ends. The CDR3 runs 14 residues. Germline V lookup: CDR1 MGHDK, CDR2 SYGVNS. This chain's CDR3 is CASSGVGGRYEQYF. DNA of the CDR3: TGTGCCAGCAGTGGTGTAGGGGGTCGATACGAGCAGTACTTC.

The chain links TRBV7-9 to TRBJ1-3; tentative D call: TRBD1 (5 bases). Germline-derived CDR1 and CDR2 are SEHNR and FQNEAQ (reference sequence). With 0 bases removed from V and 0 bases from J, the gap between germline ends came to 9 bases. This CDR3 region has 16 residues. This chain's CDR3 is CASSLARGRSGNTIYF. The DNA for the CDR3 is TGTGCCAGCAGCTTAGCGCGGGGACGCTCTGGAAACACCATATATTTT.

The CDR3 here is CASSISSSETQYF. Written as DNA, the CDR3 is TGTGCCAGTAGTATATCCTCTTCAGAGACCCAGTACTTC. This sequence joins TRBV19 and TRBJ2-5, with D hard to call. This CDR3 comprises 13 residues. V gave up 2 bases and J gave up 4 bases, with 8 bases separating them. CDR1 LNHDA and CDR2 SQIVND come from the germline V gene (reference sequence).

In its sample, this clone was seen a few times. This sequence joins TRBV27 and TRBJ2-7, with TRBD1 matching 9 bases. V dropped 6 bases and J dropped 3; count of bases not matched to a gene: 15. Germline V gives CDR1 MNHEY, CDR2 SMNVEV (reference sequence). The CDR3 length is 17 residues. Here the CDR3 DNA reads TGTGCCAGCAGACTACCCACCGGGACAGGGTCCCGCTACGAGCAGTACTTC. Encoded protein: CASRLPTGTGSRYEQYF.

The V and J genes are TRBV27 and TRBJ1-2, with TRBD1 matching over 8 bases. The CDR3 length is 17 residues. V was pared by 1 base and J by 1 base, with 8 bases of the junction left unmatched. Germline loops: CDR1 MNHEY, CDR2 SMNVEV (reference sequence). The CDR3 loop reads CASSLWAGGAGNYGYTF. The CDR3 region has the DNA TGTGCCAGCAGTTTATGGGCAGGGGGCGCGGGTAACTATGGCTACACCTTC.

The table lists this clone with a few counts. V usage is TRBV9 and J usage is TRBJ2-7; the D gene is possibly TRBD1 (5 bases). Germline assignment: CDR1 SGDLS and CDR2 YYNGEE. There are 15 residues in the CDR3. Trimming pared 1 base from V and 1 base from J, leaving 12 bases between. The CDR3 coding sequence is TGTGCCAGCAGCGTACTCGACAGTCTATCCTACGAGCAGTACTTC. Translation: CASSVLDSLSYEQYF.

This rearrangement joins TRBV2 to TRBJ2-5; maybe TRBD1 (5 bases). Germline CDR1 SNHLY, CDR2 FYNNEI. CDR3 length equals 13 residues. V lost 6 bases, J lost 2 bases, and 10 bases lay in between. The CDR3 DNA is TGTGCCAGCAGACGGACACTTCAAGAGACCCAGTACTTC. Its translation: CASRRTLQETQYF.

The chain employs TRBV7-9 and TRBJ2-1; D may be TRBD1 (7 bases). This CDR3 is built from 13 residues. Germline V gene lookup returns CDR1 SEHNR and CDR2 FQNEAQ (reference sequence). Trimming stripped 5 bases from V and 8 bases from J, with 13 bases between. DNA for the CDR3: TGTGCCAGCAGCGCGGGACAGTTCGATGAGCAGTTCTTC. Amino acid sequence: CASSAGQFDEQFF.

This clone has just a few counts. V is TRBV13 and J is TRBJ2-1; weak D call: TRBD2 (6 bases). The CDR3 runs 16 residues. The germline CDR1 and CDR2 sequences are PRHDT and FYEKMQ (reference sequence). The germline V and J ends were trimmed by 6 bases and 8 bases, with 23 bases remaining between them. The CDR3 DNA follows: TGTGCCAGCAGTCTCAGTTGGACTGAGGGGACTGATGAGCAGTTCTTC. Translated: CASSLSWTEGTDEQFF.

V usage is TRBV11-3 and J usage is TRBJ2-1; D is undetermined. The V end was cut by 1 base, the J end by 6 bases, with 10 bases between. The CDR3 totals 14 residues. Germline CDR1 and CDR2: SGHNT and YENEEA. The CDR3 loop is CASSLGGQSNEQFF. The CDR3, as DNA: TGTGCCAGCAGCTTAGGTGGGCAGTCCAATGAGCAGTTCTTC. The complete variable domain, with remaining parts taken from reference TRBV11-3 and TRBJ2-1, reads EAGVVQSPRYKIIEKKQPVAFWCNPISGHNTLYWYLQNLGQGPELLIRYENEEAVDDSQLPKDRFSAERLKGVDSTLKIQPAELGDSAVYLCASSLGGQSNEQFFGPGTRLTVL.

The genes are TRBV16 and TRBJ1-2, with a possible D match to TRBD1 (6 bases). The CDR3 contains 14 residues. Deletions cut 4 bases from V and 8 bases from J, with 17 bases between. Germline lookup yields CDR1 KGHSY and CDR2 FQNENV. CDR3 protein: CASSPAGVLGGYTF. In DNA, the CDR3 is TGTGCCAGCAGCCCAGCAGGGGTTCTCGGGGGCTACACCTTC.

This clone was seen ten or more times. This chain joins TRBV2 and TRBJ1-1, with no clear D. The CDR3 is 13 amino acids. Looked up from germline, CDR1 is SNHLY and CDR2 is FYNNEI. Trimming took off 4 bases at V and 3 bases at J, with 9 bases between the two ends. The DNA of the CDR3 is TGTGCCAGCAGTGGTGAGAGAGACACTGAAGCTTTCTTT. Encoded protein: CASSGERDTEAFF.

This clone was detected only a few times. V usage is TRBV28 and J usage is TRBJ1-4; D is possibly TRBD1 (6 bases). The CDR3 has 15 amino acids. V dropped 2 bases and J dropped 5 bases, with 12 bases sitting between them. The germline CDR1 and CDR2 sequences are MDHEN and SYDVKM. Here the CDR3 DNA reads TGTGCCAGCAGTTTAATTGGGGACACCAATGAAAAACTGTTTTTT. Translated, it gives CASSLIGDTNEKLFF. Full variable domain (rest looked up from reference TRBV28 and TRBJ1-4): DVKVTQSSRYLVKRTGEKVFLECVQDMDHENMFWYRQDPGLGLRLIYFSYDVKMKEKGDIPEGYSVSREKKERFSLILESASTNQTSMYLCASSLIGDTNEKLFFGSGTQLSVL.

The gene calls are TRBV28 and TRBJ2-3; weak D call: TRBD2 (5 bases). Germline V gene sequence: CDR1 MDHEN, CDR2 SYDVKM. The CDR3 length is 14 residues. Trimming removed 6 bases from V and 5 bases from J, with 15 bases in between. The CDR3 nucleotides are TGTGCCAGCAGCCCAGAGGGAAAAGGAGATACGCAGTATTTT. This gives the protein CASSPEGKGDTQYF.

The chain combines TRBV6-5 with TRBJ1-5; possible D gene TRBD1, 5 bases. There are 15 residues in the CDR3. Deletions cut 0 bases from V and 0 bases from J, with 6 bases between. CDR1 and CDR2 (germline): MNHEY, SVGAGI. CDR3 amino acids: CASSYSTDSNQPQHF. The CDR3 bases are TGTGCCAGCAGTTACTCGACAGATAGCAATCAGCCCCAGCATTTT.

This chain connects TRBV6-5 to TRBJ1-4; 10 bases are shared with TRBD1. Germline CDR1 is MNHEY and CDR2 is SVGAGI. The CDR3 runs to 14 residues. With V trimmed by 4 bases and J by 5 bases, 1 base remained unmatched. In nucleotides, the CDR3 is TGTGCCAGCAGTTGGGACAGGGGAAATGAAAAACTGTTTTTT. Amino acids: CASSWDRGNEKLFF.

The J gene is TRBJ2-3, the V gene TRBV7-9, with D possibly matching TRBD1 (6 bases). The CDR3 totals 15 residues. Trimming left V 2 bases short and J 5 bases short, with 14 bases between. Germline-derived CDR1 and CDR2 are SEHNR and FQNEAQ (reference sequence). The CDR3 sequence: CASSLQAGVRDTQYF. The CDR3 DNA is TGTGCCAGCAGCTTACAGGCAGGGGTTAGAGATACGCAGTATTTT.

The chain uses TRBV4-2 and TRBJ2-7; the D gene is possibly TRBD2 (6 bases). Per germline, CDR1 LGHNA and CDR2 YNFKEQ. V was cut by 1 base and J by 0 bases, with 16 bases left in between. The CDR3 has 17 residues. CDR3 DNA: TGTGCCAGCAGCCAAGTTTCCGGGACTCAGAGCTCCTACGAGCAGTACTTC. Its translation: CASSQVSGTQSSYEQYF.

This clone appeared once. The rearrangement links TRBV9 to TRBJ2-5; TRBD2 is a possible D gene (6 bases). The J call may be wrong; the DNA end is better matched by TRBJ2-7. CDR3 length: 15 residues. Per germline, CDR1 SGDLS and CDR2 YYNGEE. The CDR3 region is CASSPSGGSSYEQYF. CDR3 DNA: TGTGCCAGCAGCCCCAGCGGAGGGAGCTCCTACGAGCAGTACTTC.

This chain links TRBV4-1 with TRBJ1-4; D is possibly TRBD1 (6 bases). Germline-derived CDR1 and CDR2 are MGHRA and YSYEKL. V lost 0 bases and J 7 bases, leaving 15 bases between the germline ends. This CDR3 has 16 residues. The CDR3 DNA reads as TGCGCCAGCAGCCAAGATCGGGGGGGCGCCGGTGAAAAACTGTTTTTT. This codes for CASSQDRGGAGEKLFF.